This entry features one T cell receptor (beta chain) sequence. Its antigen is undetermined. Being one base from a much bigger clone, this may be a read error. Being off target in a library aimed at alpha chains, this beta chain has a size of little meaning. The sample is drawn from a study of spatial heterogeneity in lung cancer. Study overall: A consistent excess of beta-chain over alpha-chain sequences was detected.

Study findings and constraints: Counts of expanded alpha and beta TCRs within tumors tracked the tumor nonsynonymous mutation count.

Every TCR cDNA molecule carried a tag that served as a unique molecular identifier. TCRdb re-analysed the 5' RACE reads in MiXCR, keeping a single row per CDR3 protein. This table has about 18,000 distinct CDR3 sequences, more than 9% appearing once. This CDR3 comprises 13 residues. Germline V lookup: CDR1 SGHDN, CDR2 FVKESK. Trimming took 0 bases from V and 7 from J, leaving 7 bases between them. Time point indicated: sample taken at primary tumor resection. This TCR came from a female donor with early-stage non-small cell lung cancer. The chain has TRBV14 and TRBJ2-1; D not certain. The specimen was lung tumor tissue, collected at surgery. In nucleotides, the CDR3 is TGTGCCAGCAGCCAAGACAACCCAAATGAGCAGTTCTTC. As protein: CASSQDNPNEQFF.